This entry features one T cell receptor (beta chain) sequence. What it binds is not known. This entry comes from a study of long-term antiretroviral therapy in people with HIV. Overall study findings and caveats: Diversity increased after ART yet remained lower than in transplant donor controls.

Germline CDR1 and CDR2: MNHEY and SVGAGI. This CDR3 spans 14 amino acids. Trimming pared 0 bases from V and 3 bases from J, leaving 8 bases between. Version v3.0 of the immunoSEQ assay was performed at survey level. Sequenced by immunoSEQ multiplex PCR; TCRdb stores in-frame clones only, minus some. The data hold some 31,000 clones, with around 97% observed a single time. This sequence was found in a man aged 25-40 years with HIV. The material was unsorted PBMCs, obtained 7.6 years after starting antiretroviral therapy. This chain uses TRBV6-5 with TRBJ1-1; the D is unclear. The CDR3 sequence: CASSYSRPDTEAFF. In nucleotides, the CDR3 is TGTGCCAGCAGTTACTCGAGGCCTGACACTGAAGCTTTCTTT.